Here is one T cell receptor (beta chain) with its context. Germline V gene sequence: CDR1 SQVTM, CDR2 ANQGSEA. CDR3 length: 13 amino acids. Trimming left V 0 bases short and J 4 bases short, with 10 bases between. This record belongs to a study of patients and donors after allogeneic stem cell transplantation. TCRdb passed the RT-PCR reads through MiXCR, listing each CDR3 protein once. This sample carries 400,000 to 450,000 distinct CDR3 sequences, 16% of them seen once, and the ten largest clones take roughly 7.2%. Sequencing was performed on blood, either unsorted or a sorted T cell fraction (not recorded which). V and J are TRBV29-1 and TRBJ2-7; no definite D call. The sequence came from a human donor who was either an allogeneic HSCT recipient or a stem cell or donor lymphocyte infusion donor (not recorded which). It is not recorded whose cells these are; they may come from a transplant donor. CDR3 sequence: CSVEDVDGYEQYF. The CDR3 nucleotides read TGCAGCGTTGAAGACGTAGACGGGTACGAGCAGTACTTC.